This T cell receptor beta chain emerged from a study of early T cells in non-severe SARS-CoV-2 infection. Across the study: Sequencing of bulk RNA from unsorted whole blood was done, without chain pairing.

Each cDNA molecule carried a unique molecular identifier. TCRdb called the 5' RACE reads again in MiXCR, with one record for every CDR3 protein. This table has 90,000 to 100,000 distinct CDR3 sequences, about 13% appearing once. The sample holds many counts of this clonotype. Per the germline V gene, CDR1 is SGHVS and CDR2 is FQNEAQ. The CDR3 covers 16 residues. V was trimmed by 1 base and J by 4 bases, leaving 14 bases between them. This clonotype was obtained from an adult who was a healthcare worker with PCR-confirmed SARS-CoV-2 infection or an uninfected control (not recorded which). The chain couples TRBV7-8 to TRBJ2-1; D ambiguous. The sequenced sample was whole blood. This chain's CDR3 is CASSLEAGLVYNEQFF. The CDR3 nucleotides read TGTGCCAGCAGCTTAGAGGCCGGTCTCGTTTACAATGAGCAGTTCTTC.